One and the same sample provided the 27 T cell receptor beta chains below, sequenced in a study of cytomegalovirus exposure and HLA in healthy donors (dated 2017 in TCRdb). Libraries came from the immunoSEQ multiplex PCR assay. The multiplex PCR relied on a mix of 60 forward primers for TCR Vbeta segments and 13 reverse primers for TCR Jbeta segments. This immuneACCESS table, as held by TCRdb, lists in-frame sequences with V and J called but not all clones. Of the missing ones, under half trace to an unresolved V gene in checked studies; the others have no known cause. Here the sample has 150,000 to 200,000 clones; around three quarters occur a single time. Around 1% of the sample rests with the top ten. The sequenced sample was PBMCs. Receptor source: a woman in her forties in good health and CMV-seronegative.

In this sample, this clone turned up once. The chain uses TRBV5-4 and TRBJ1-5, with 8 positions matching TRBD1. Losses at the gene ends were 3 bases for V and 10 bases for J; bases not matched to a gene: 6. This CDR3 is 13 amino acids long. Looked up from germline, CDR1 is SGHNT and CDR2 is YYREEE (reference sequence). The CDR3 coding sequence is TGTGCCAGCAGCTCGGACAGGGAGGAACCCCAGCATTTT. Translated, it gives CASSSDREEPQHF.

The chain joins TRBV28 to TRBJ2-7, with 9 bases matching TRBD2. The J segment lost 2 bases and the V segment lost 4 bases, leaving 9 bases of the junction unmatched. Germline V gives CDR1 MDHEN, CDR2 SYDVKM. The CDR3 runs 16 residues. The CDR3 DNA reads TGTGCCAGCAGTTCCGGAGGGGCTAGCGGGACCTACGAGCAGTACTTC. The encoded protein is CASSSGGASGTYEQYF.

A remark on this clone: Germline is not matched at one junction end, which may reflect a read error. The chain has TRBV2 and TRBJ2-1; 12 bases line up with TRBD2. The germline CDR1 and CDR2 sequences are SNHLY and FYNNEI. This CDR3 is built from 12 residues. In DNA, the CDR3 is TGTGCCAGCAGGCTAGCGGGAGGGCCTCATCTCTTC. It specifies CASRLAGGPHLF.

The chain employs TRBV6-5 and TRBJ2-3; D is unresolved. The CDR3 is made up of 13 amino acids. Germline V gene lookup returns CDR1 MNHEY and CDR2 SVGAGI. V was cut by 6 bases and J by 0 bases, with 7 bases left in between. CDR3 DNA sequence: TGTGCCAGCAGGTATCCTAGCACAGATACGCAGTATTTT. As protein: CASRYPSTDTQYF.

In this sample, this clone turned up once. CDR3 residues: CASSVDRGSTDTQYF. Written as DNA, the CDR3 is TGTGCCAGCAGTGTAGACAGGGGTTCCACAGATACGCAGTATTTT. The chain employs TRBV2 and TRBJ2-3, with TRBD1 matching over 8 bases. The CDR3 spans 15 residues. The germline CDR1 and CDR2 sequences are SNHLY and FYNNEI. V gave up 4 bases and J gave up 2 bases; unmatched junction bases: 5.

The CDR3: CASSWTGQEAFF. DNA for the CDR3: TGTGCCAGCAGCTGGACAGGGCAGGAAGCTTTCTTT. The chain uses TRBV2 and TRBJ1-1; 8 positions match TRBD1. The V gene end was trimmed by 6 bases and the J gene end by 8 bases; junction bases not matched to a gene: 5. In germline, CDR1 is SNHLY, CDR2 FYNNEI. The CDR3 sequence is 12 residues long.

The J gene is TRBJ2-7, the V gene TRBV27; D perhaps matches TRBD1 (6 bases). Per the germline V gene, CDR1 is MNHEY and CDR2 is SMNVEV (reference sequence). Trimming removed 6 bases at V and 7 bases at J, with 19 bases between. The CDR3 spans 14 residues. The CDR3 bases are TGTGCCAGCAGACTCCAGGGGCTCTCCTTGGAGCAGTACTTC. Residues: CASRLQGLSLEQYF.

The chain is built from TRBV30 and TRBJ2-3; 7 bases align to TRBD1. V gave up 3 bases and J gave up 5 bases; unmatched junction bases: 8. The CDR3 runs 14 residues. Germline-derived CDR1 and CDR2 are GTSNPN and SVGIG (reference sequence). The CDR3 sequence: CAWRLQGEIDTQYF. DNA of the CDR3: TGTGCCTGGAGATTGCAGGGGGAAATAGATACGCAGTATTTT.

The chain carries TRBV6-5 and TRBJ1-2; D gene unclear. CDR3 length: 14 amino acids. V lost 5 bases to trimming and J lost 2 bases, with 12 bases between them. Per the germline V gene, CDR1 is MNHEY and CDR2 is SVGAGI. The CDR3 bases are TGTGCCAGCAGTCGAGATCCGAAGAACTATGGCTACACCTTC. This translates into CASSRDPKNYGYTF.

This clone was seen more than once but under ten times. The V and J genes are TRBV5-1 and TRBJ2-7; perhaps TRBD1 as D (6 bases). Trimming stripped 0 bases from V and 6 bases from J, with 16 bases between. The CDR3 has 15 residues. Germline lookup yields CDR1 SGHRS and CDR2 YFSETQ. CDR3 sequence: CASSLEPTGRFEQYF. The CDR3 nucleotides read TGCGCCAGCAGCTTGGAGCCTACAGGGCGGTTCGAGCAGTACTTC. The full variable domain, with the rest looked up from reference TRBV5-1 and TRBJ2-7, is KAGVTQTPRYLIKTRGQQVTLSCSPISGHRSVSWYQQTPGQGLQFLFEYFSETQRNKGNFPGRFSGRQFSNSRSEMNVSTLELGDSALYLCASSLEPTGRFEQYFGPGTRLTVT.

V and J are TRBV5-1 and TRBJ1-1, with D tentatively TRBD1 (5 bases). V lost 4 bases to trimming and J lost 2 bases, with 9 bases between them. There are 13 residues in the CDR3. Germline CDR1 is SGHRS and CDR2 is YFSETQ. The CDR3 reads CASSVTDNTEAFF. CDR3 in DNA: TGCGCCAGCAGCGTGACAGATAACACTGAAGCTTTCTTT.

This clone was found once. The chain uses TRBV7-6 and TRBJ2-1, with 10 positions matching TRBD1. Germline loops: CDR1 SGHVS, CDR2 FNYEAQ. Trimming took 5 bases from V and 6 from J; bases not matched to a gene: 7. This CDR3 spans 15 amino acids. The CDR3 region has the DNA TGTGCCAGCAGCCGGCCGGGACAGGGGAGCAATGAGCAGTTCTTC. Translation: CASSRPGQGSNEQFF.

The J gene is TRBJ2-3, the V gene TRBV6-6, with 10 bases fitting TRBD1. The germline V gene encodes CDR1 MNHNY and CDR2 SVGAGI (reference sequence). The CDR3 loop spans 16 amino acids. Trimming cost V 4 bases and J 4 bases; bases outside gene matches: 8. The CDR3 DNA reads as TGTGCCAGCAGTTCTGGACAGGGGGGAGTTGCAGATACGCAGTATTTT. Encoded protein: CASSSGQGGVADTQYF.

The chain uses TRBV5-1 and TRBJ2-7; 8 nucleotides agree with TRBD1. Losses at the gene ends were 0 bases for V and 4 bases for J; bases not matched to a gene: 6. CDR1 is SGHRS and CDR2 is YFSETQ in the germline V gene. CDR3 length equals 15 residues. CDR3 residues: CASSLGTGYNYEQYF. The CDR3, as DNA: TGCGCCAGCAGCTTGGGGACAGGGTACAATTACGAGCAGTACTTC.

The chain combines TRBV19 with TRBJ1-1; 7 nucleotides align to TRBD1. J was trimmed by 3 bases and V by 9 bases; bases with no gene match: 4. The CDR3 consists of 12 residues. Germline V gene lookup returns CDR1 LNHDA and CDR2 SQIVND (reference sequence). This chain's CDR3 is CASRDSDTEAFF. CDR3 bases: TGTGCCAGCCGGGACAGTGACACTGAAGCTTTCTTT. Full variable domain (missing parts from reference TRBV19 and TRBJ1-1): DGGITQSPKYLFRKEGQNVTLSCEQNLNHDAMYWYRQDPGQGLRLIYYSQIVNDFQKGDIAEGYSVSREKKESFPLTVTSAQKNPTAFYLCASRDSDTEAFFGQGTRLTVV.

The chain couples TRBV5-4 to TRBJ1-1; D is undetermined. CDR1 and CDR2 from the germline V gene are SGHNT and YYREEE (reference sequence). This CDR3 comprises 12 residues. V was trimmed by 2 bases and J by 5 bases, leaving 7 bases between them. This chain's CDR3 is CASSFGSTEAFF. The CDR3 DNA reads TGTGCCAGCAGCTTTGGGAGTACTGAAGCTTTCTTT.

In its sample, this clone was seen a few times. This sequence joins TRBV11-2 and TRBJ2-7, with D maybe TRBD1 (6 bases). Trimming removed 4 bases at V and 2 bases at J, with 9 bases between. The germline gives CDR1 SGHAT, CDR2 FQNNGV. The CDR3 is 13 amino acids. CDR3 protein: CASSWDKTYEQYF. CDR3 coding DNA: TGTGCCAGCAGCTGGGACAAGACCTACGAGCAGTACTTC. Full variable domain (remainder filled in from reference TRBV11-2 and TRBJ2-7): EAGVAQSPRYKIIEKRQSVAFWCNPISGHATLYWYQQILGQGPKLLIQFQNNGVVDDSQLPKDRFSAERLKGVDSTLKIQPAKLEDSAVYLCASSWDKTYEQYFGPGTRLTVT.

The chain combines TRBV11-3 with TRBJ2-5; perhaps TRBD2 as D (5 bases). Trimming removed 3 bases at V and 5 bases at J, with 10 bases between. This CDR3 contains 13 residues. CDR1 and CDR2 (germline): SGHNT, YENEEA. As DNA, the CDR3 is TGTGCCAGCAGCTTCGAGAGGGCGGAGACCCAGTACTTC. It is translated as CASSFERAETQYF.

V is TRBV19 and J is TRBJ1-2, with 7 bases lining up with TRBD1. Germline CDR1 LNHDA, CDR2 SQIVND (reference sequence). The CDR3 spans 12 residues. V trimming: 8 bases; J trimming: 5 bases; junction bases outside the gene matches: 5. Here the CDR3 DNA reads TGTGCCAGTTCCGACAGGGAGTATGGCTACACCTTC. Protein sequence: CASSDREYGYTF.

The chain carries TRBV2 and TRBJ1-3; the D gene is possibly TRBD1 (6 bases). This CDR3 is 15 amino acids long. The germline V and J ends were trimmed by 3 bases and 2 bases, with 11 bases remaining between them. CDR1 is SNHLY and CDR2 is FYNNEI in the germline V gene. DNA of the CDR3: TGTGCCAGCAGTGACATACAGGGCCCTGGAAACACCATATATTTT. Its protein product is CASSDIQGPGNTIYF.

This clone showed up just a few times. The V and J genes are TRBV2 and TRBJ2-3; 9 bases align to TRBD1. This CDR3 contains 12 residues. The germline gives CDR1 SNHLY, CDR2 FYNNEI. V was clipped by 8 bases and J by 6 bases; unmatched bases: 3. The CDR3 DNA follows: TGTGCCAGCGACAGGGGGGTCGATACGCAGTATTTT. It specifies CASDRGVDTQYF.

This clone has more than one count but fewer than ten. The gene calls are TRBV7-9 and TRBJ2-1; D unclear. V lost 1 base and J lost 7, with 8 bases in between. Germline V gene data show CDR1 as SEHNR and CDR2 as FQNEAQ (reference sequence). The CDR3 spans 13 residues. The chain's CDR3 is CASSLGSRNEQFF. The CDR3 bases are TGTGCCAGCAGCTTAGGAAGCAGGAATGAGCAGTTCTTC.

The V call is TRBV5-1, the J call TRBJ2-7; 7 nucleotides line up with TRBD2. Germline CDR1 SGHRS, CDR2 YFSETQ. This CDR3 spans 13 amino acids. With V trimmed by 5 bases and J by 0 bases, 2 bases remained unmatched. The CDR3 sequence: CASSSGSSYEQYF. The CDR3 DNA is TGCGCCAGCAGTAGCGGGTCCTCCTACGAGCAGTACTTC.

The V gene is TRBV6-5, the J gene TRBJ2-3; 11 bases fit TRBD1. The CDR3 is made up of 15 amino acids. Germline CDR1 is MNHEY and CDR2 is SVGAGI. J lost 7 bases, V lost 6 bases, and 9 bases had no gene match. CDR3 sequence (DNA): TGTGCCAGCAGGTTATCGGGACAGGGGGGATATACGCAGTATTTT. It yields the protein CASRLSGQGGYTQYF.

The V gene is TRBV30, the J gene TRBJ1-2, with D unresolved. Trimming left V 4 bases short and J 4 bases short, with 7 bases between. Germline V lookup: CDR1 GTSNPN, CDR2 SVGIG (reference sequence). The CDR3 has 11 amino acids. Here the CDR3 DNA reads TGTGCCTGGATGCGGGGCTATGGCTACACCTTC. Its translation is CAWMRGYGYTF.

CDR3 amino acids: CASVRGQETQYF. CDR3 bases: TGTGCCAGTGTCAGGGGACAAGAGACCCAGTACTTC. The chain uses TRBV6-1 and TRBJ2-5; maybe TRBD1 (6 bases). Trimming stripped 9 bases from V and 2 bases from J, with 10 bases between. Germline values: CDR1 MNHNS, CDR2 SASEGT. This CDR3 spans 12 amino acids.

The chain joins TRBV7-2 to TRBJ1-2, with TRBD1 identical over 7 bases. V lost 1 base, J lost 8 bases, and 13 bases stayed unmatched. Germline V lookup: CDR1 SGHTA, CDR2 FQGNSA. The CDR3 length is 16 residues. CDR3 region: CASSLVAGTQGEGYTF. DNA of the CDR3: TGTGCCAGCAGCTTAGTAGCAGGTACCCAGGGGGAAGGCTACACCTTC.